A single sample gave rise to the 13 T cell receptor beta chains below, sequenced in a study of Ad26.COV2.S vaccination and SARS-CoV-2 variants. Repertoires were generated with immunoSEQ multiplex PCR, while TCRdb's copy carries only in-frame clones and drops some. The data show 200,000 to 250,000 clones, with 85% to 90% seen just once and around 10% held by the top ten. Treatment of the sample: roughly 19 received Ad26.COV2.S at low or high dose, single or two shots; a few received placebo; per-sample allocation not given. The samples date from day 63 after the first vaccine or placebo injection. Sequenced material: peripheral blood, taken in a trial of Ad26.COV2.S vaccine versus placebo. These receptors were obtained from a person between 18 and 65 years old who received the Ad26.COV2.S COVID-19 vaccine or a placebo.

The rearrangement links TRBV5-1 to TRBJ2-7; a possible D gene is TRBD1 (6 bases). Germline values: CDR1 SGHRS, CDR2 YFSETQ. Trimming cost V 2 bases and J 2 bases, with 11 bases left between them. CDR3 length: 14 residues. CDR3 protein: CASSLSQGPYEQYF. Here the CDR3 DNA reads TGCGCCAGCAGCTTATCACAGGGACCCTACGAGCAGTACTTC.

The chain is built from TRBV15 and TRBJ1-2; 10 bases match TRBD1. CDR1 is LNHNV, CDR2 YYDKDF, per germline (reference sequence). The CDR3 sequence is 16 residues long. The ends lost 5 bases at V and 5 bases at J; junction bases unmatched: 11. The CDR3 is CATSGLGTGEGYGYTF. The DNA for the CDR3 is TGTGCCACCAGCGGACTCGGGACAGGGGAGGGATATGGCTACACCTTC.

This sequence joins TRBV29-1 and TRBJ2-2; TRBD1 or TRBD2 may be the D gene (5 bases each). Looked up from germline, CDR1 is SQVTM and CDR2 is ANQGSEA. The CDR3 contains 14 residues. Trimming cost V 3 bases and J 4 bases, with 12 bases left between them. The CDR3 DNA sequence: TGCAGCGTTGAGGGGGAACCAAGCACCGGGGAGCTGTTTTTT. Protein sequence: CSVEGEPSTGELFF.

The chain combines TRBV6-2 or TRBV6-3 with TRBJ2-3; D gene ambiguous. Germline CDR1 reads MNHEY; CDR2 reads SVGEGT. The CDR3 contains 15 residues. Trimming removed 5 bases from V and 2 bases from J, with 14 bases in between. The CDR3 DNA sequence: TGTGCCAGCAGTGCGCAGTGGCAGGCCACAGATACGCAGTATTTT. Protein product: CASSAQWQATDTQYF.

The chain has TRBV7-2 and TRBJ1-1, with D possibly TRBD1 on 6 matching bases. Germline V gene lookup returns CDR1 SGHTA and CDR2 FQGNSA. Trimming removed 5 bases from V and 3 bases from J, with 13 bases in between. The CDR3 is made up of 14 amino acids. The CDR3 bases are TGTGCCAGCAGCGCGAGGGGGGGAGACACTGAAGCTTTCTTT. This sequence encodes CASSARGGDTEAFF.

The chain has TRBV6-2 or TRBV6-3 and TRBJ1-5; TRBD1 matches 7 bases. V dropped 4 bases and J dropped 6; count of bases not matched to a gene: 15. This CDR3 region has 17 residues. In germline, CDR1 is MNHEY, CDR2 SVGEGT. The CDR3 is CASSSSSDRTDRQPQHF. The DNA of the CDR3 is TGTGCCAGCAGTTCTTCTTCGGACAGGACCGACCGTCAGCCCCAGCATTTT.

This clone was seen a single time. The V and J genes are TRBV6-2 or TRBV6-3 and TRBJ2-7, with D unclear. The CDR3 has 16 residues. Germline lookup yields CDR1 MNHEY and CDR2 SVGEGT. The germline V and J ends were trimmed by 5 bases and 4 bases, with 21 bases remaining between them. CDR3 sequence: CASSHPAVGGTYEQYF. Written as DNA, the CDR3 is TGTGCCAGCAGTCACCCCGCCGTTGGCGGAACTTACGAGCAGTACTTC.

The V and J genes are TRBV4-3 and TRBJ2-3; no reliable D call. V was trimmed by 2 bases and J by 4 bases, leaving 10 bases between them. This CDR3 comprises 14 residues. Looked up from germline, CDR1 is LGHNA and CDR2 is YSLEER. CDR3 bases: TGCGCCAGCAGCCAACGATCGGCGGCAGATACGCAGTATTTT. Translated: CASSQRSAADTQYF.

V is TRBV5-1 and J is TRBJ1-6; 9 positions agree with TRBD1. J gave up 10 bases and V 7 bases, and 6 bases lay outside the gene matches. Per germline, CDR1 SGHRS and CDR2 YFSETQ. There are 13 residues in the CDR3. The CDR3 DNA reads as TGCGCCAGCCGGGGACAGGGCGAATCACCCCTCCACTTT. Translation: CASRGQGESPLHF.

The chain carries TRBV29-1 and TRBJ1-2; D possibly corresponds to TRBD1 (5 bases). The germline CDR1 and CDR2 sequences are SQVTM and ANQGSEA. The germline V and J ends were trimmed by 7 bases and 7 bases, with 13 bases remaining between them. This CDR3 is 11 amino acids long. CDR3 residues: CSDDAGRGYTF. CDR3 sequence (DNA): TGCAGCGACGACGCAGGGCGTGGCTACACCTTC.

There are a few counts of this clone. This rearrangement joins TRBV4-1 to TRBJ1-5, with D possibly being TRBD1 (6 bases). CDR3 length: 15 amino acids. The V gene lost 3 bases and the J gene lost 1 base, with 10 bases spanning the gap. CDR1 and CDR2 from the germline V gene are MGHRA and YSYEKL. CDR3: CASSQLDRSNQPQHF. CDR3 coding DNA: TGCGCCAGCAGCCAGTTGGACAGAAGCAATCAGCCCCAGCATTTT.

V usage is TRBV30 and J usage is TRBJ1-4, with TRBD1 matching over 10 bases. The CDR3 extends over 14 amino acids. Per the germline V gene, CDR1 is GTSNPN and CDR2 is SVGIG (reference sequence). After removal of 4 bases from V and 7 bases from J, the junction contained 6 bases not matched to a gene. As DNA, the CDR3 is TGTGCCTGGATGAAGGGACAGGGGAGTGAAAAACTGTTTTTT. This codes for CAWMKGQGSEKLFF.

The chain has TRBV5-1 and TRBJ1-1; D is undetermined. The germline CDR1 and CDR2 sequences are SGHRS and YFSETQ. Trimming left V 2 bases short and J 4 bases short, with 9 bases between. The CDR3 covers 13 residues. In DNA form, the CDR3 reads TGCGCCAGCAGCTTTCTAGGTGTCACTGAAGCTTTCTTT. Amino acid sequence: CASSFLGVTEAFF.